Following are 9 T cell receptor beta chains from one sample sequenced in a study of shared clonotypes between healthy human individuals. Assay used: immunoSEQ multiplex PCR; TCRdb lists only in-frame clones, some missing. Of 2 million to 2.5 million clones detected, approximately 94% appear once; the ten largest clones hold over 0.1%. Material: naive CD4+ T cells sorted from blood. Documented subset: CD45RA+ positively selected. All receptors come from a man aged 18 to 29 in good health.

This clone was found once. This chain links TRBV30 with TRBJ1-1, with D uncertain. Trimming removed 3 bases at V and 9 bases at J, with 11 bases between. The CDR3 contains 11 residues. CDR1 and CDR2 (germline): GTSNPN, SVGIG (reference sequence). The CDR3 nucleotides are TGTGCCTGGAGACTCGAATTTAAAGCTTTCTTT. Protein sequence: CAWRLEFKAFF.

Worth noting for this clone: Other nucleotide sequences from this sample produce the same CDR3. The J gene is TRBJ1-2, the V gene TRBV5-1, with 8 nucleotides matching TRBD1. Looked up from germline, CDR1 is SGHRS and CDR2 is YFSETQ. The CDR3 runs 14 residues. Germline trimming cut 4 bases from V and 4 bases from J; bases unmatched to any gene: 6. CDR3 sequence: CASSPGQGGYGYTF. The CDR3 coding sequence is TGCGCCAGCAGCCCAGGACAGGGAGGCTATGGCTACACCTTC.

As regards this clone: The sample holds other DNA sequences that translate to the same CDR3. The V gene is TRBV18, the J gene TRBJ1-2, with TRBD1 as a possible D gene (5 bases). CDR3 size: 13 residues. Trimming stripped 6 bases from V and 4 bases from J, with 12 bases between. The germline gives CDR1 KGHSH, CDR2 LQKENI. In DNA form, the CDR3 reads TGTGCCAGCTCCCCCGGGGCCGCCTATGGCTACACCTTC. It codes for CASSPGAAYGYTF. The full variable domain, in which reference TRBV18 and TRBJ1-2 provide the parts outside the CDR3, is NAGVMQNPRHLVRRRGQEARLRCSPMKGHSHVYWYRQLPEEGLKFMVYLQKENIIDESGMPKERFSAEFPKEGPSILRIQQVVRGDSAAYFCASSPGAAYGYTFGSGTRLTVV.

This sequence joins TRBV6-5 and TRBJ2-7; perhaps D is TRBD1 or TRBD2 (5 bases each). CDR3 size: 14 residues. Germline V gene lookup returns CDR1 MNHEY and CDR2 SVGAGI. Deletions cut 8 bases from V and 5 bases from J, with 19 bases between. The CDR3, as DNA: TGTGCCAGCCGAGGGGCAGGTGCCTACCACGAGCAGTACTTC. This codes for CASRGAGAYHEQYF.

There are a few counts of this clone. The chain links TRBV4-1 to TRBJ1-6, with 7 positions matching TRBD1. This CDR3 spans 16 amino acids. Trimming at V came to 6 bases and at J to 0 bases, leaving 5 bases not matched to a gene. Germline CDR1 reads MGHRA; CDR2 reads YSYEKL. CDR3 protein: CASRWDSNSYNSPLHF. For the CDR3, the DNA is TGCGCCAGCAGATGGGACAGTAACTCCTATAATTCACCCCTCCACTTT.

As DNA, the CDR3 is TGCGCCAGCAGCCTGATGACAGCGGACCTAGCGGGAGGAAGCGAGCAGTACTTC. Its translation: CASSLMTADLAGGSEQYF. The V gene is TRBV5-1, the J gene TRBJ2-7, with 11 bases that match TRBD2. Germline V lookup: CDR1 SGHRS, CDR2 YFSETQ. This CDR3 is built from 18 residues. V dropped 4 bases and J dropped 6; count of bases not matched to a gene: 18.

This sequence joins TRBV11-2 and TRBJ2-7; 14 bases match TRBD2. The trim removed 3 bases at V and 4 bases at J, leaving 8 bases unmatched. The CDR3 consists of 17 residues. CDR1 is SGHAT, CDR2 FQNNGV, per germline. DNA for the CDR3: TGTGCCAGCAGCTTGAGCGGAGGGACTAGCGGGAGTTACGAGCAGTACTTC. This translates into CASSLSGGTSGSYEQYF. Full variable domain (outside the CDR3, taken from reference TRBV11-2 and TRBJ2-7): EAGVAQSPRYKIIEKRQSVAFWCNPISGHATLYWYQQILGQGPKLLIQFQNNGVVDDSQLPKDRFSAERLKGVDSTLKIQPAKLEDSAVYLCASSLSGGTSGSYEQYFGPGTRLTVT.

This clone has a single count. The chain joins TRBV30 to TRBJ1-1; 8 bases map to TRBD1. The CDR3 covers 14 residues. Germline V gives CDR1 GTSNPN, CDR2 SVGIG (reference sequence). V was pared by 3 bases and J by 6 bases, with 9 bases of the junction left unmatched. CDR3 nucleotide sequence: TGTGCCTGGAGCGCCGGCAGGGGGCAAGCTGAAGCTTTCTTT. This codes for CAWSAGRGQAEAFF.

The chain employs TRBV18 and TRBJ1-2; D is uncertain. The CDR3 has 15 amino acids. Germline CDR1 KGHSH, CDR2 LQKENI. The V and J ends lost 0 bases and 5 bases respectively, with 13 bases between them. CDR3 in amino acids: CASSPPGKAGYGYTF. The CDR3 DNA follows: TGTGCCAGCTCACCACCAGGAAAGGCGGGATATGGCTACACCTTC.